The 2 T cell receptor beta chains in this list originate from one sample, sequenced in a study of shared clonotypes between healthy human individuals. Clones were sequenced by immunoSEQ multiplex PCR, and TCRdb holds only the in-frame ones, with some missing. The table includes about 2.3 million clones, more than 80% detected once. Material for sequencing was naive CD4+ T cells from PBMCs. Indicated subset: CD45RA+ positively selected. The origin of the receptors is a young man in good health. Some clones in this sample may be carry-over from other donors' samples.

The chain recombines TRBV28 with TRBJ1-2; D is ambiguous. This CDR3 spans 13 amino acids. The V end lost 7 bases, the J end lost 0 bases, and 9 bases lay between the germline ends. CDR1 and CDR2 from the germline V gene are MDHEN and SYDVKM. CDR3 region: CASNSYANYGYTF. The CDR3, as DNA: TGTGCCAGCAACAGTTACGCTAACTATGGCTACACCTTC.

The V gene is TRBV18, the J gene TRBJ2-7; 15 bases are a match to TRBD2. The CDR3 runs to 17 residues. Germline CDR1 reads KGHSH; CDR2 reads LQKENI. Unmatched junction bases numbered 7, after V lost 5 bases and J lost 2 bases. CDR3 residues: CASSKGLAGGPAYEQYF. CDR3 coding DNA: TGTGCCAGCTCAAAGGGACTAGCGGGAGGACCCGCCTACGAGCAGTACTTC.